The present entry profiles one T cell receptor (beta chain) with its context. PCR used 60 Vbeta primers and 13 Jbeta primers. Method: immunoSEQ multiplex PCR; TCRdb's copy keeps in-frame clones and lacks some. This table has more than 85,000 clones, 79% appearing once. This record comes from a study of cytomegalovirus exposure and HLA in healthy donors. Per the germline V gene, CDR1 is GTSNPN and CDR2 is SVGIG (reference sequence). The CDR3 sequence is 13 residues long. V lost 0 bases, J lost 5 bases, and 10 bases lay in between. Material: PBMCs. This receptor was identified in a male donor in good health and CMV-seropositive. The chain employs TRBV30 and TRBJ1-1; no clear D gene. The CDR3 region has the DNA TGTGCCTGGAGTGTAAACGGGAATACTGAAGCTTTCTTT. Translating gives CAWSVNGNTEAFF.